This TCR beta chain derives from a study of cytomegalovirus exposure and HLA in healthy donors. A multiplex PCR was run with 60 Vbeta primers and 13 Jbeta primers. Sequencing was performed with immunoSEQ multiplex PCR; in TCRdb, only in-frame clones are kept and a portion is missing. The sample table sets out 100,000 to 150,000 clones. This CDR3 is built from 14 residues. Germline V CDR1 and CDR2: SGHTA, FQGNSA. V was cut by 0 bases and J by 2 bases, with 6 bases left in between. For this clone: As yet, its antigen is unknown.

Study outcomes and limitations: In a later analysis, at a false discovery rate of 0.05, roughly 18,000 TCR beta sequences were associated with HLA alleles. One variant, a missense change in DCLRE1C, was linked in a later analysis to TCR beta V- and J-gene trimming.

Source material: PBMCs. The sequence came from a man in his late teens or twenties in good health and CMV-seronegative. This chain links TRBV7-2 with TRBJ2-3; tentative D call: TRBD2 (5 bases). The CDR3 DNA is TGTGCCAGCAGCTTAGCGAGGGCCACAGATACGCAGTATTTT. Translating it yields CASSLARATDTQYF.